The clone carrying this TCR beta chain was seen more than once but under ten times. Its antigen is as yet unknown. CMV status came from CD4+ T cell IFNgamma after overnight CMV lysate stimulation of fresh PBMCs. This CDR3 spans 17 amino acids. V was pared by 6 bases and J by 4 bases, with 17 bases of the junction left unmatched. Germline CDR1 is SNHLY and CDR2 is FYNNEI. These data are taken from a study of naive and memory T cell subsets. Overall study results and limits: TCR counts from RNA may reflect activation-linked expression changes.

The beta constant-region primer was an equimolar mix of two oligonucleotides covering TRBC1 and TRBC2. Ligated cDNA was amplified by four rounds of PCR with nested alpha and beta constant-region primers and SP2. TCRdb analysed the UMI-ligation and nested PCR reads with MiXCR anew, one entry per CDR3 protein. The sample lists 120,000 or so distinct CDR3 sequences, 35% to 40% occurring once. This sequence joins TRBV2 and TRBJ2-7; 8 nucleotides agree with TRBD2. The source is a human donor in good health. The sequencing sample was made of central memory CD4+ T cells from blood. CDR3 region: CASSPLKTLAAAYEQYF. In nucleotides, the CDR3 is TGTGCCAGCAGCCCGCTAAAAACACTAGCGGCCGCGTACGAGCAGTACTTC.